The T cell receptor (beta chain) described here comes from a study of regulatory T cells in long-lasting Graves disease. This clonotype was counted many times. The time point denotes: newly diagnosed GD, antithyroid drugs for less than 3 months. RNA isolated from PBMCs was used to make the TCR library. The CDR3 length is 15 residues. The germline V and J ends were trimmed by 0 bases and 5 bases, with 14 bases remaining between them. Combining iRepertoire HTBI primers with Arm-PCR of CDR3 regions, the authors built TCR beta libraries. TCRdb processed the multiplex PCR reads anew with MiXCR; each CDR3 protein has one entry. Counted here are 540,000 or so distinct CDR3 sequences, less than 15% occurring once; the ten biggest clones make up over 7.5%. These same data were also listed under a study on T cells in Graves' hyperthyroidism and ophthalmopathy.

This sequence joins TRBV12-3 or TRBV12-4 and TRBJ2-7; D remains unclear. The TCR comes from a man aged 25 to 40 with Graves disease. Sequencing was performed on peripheral blood mononuclear cells (PBMCs), taken at new diagnosis, from a patient treated with antithyroid drugs. CDR3 nucleotides: TGTGCCAGCAGTTTAGCGGAAGCGTTCCCCCACGAGCAGTACTTC. It yields the protein CASSLAEAFPHEQYF.